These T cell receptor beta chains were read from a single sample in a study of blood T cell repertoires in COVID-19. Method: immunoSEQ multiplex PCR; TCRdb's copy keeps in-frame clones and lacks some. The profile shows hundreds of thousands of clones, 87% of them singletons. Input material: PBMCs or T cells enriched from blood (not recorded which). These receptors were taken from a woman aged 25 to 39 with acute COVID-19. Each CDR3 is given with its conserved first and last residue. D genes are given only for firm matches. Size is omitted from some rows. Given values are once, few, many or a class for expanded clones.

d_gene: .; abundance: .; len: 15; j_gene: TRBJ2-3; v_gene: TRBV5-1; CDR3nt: TGCGCCAGCAGCATCTCAGGGGTCGGCACAGATACGCAGTATTTT; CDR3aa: CASSISGVGTDTQYF
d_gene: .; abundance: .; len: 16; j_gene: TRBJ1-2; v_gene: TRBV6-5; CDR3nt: TGTGCCAGCAGTTACTCGGGGGACAAAACTAACTATGGCTACACCTTC; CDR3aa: CASSYSGDKTNYGYTF
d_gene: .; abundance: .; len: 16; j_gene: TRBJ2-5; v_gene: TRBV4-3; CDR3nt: TGCGCCAGCAGCTCTCGACAGGGAGCGGGCAAAGAGACCCAGTACTTC; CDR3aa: CASSSRQGAGKETQYF
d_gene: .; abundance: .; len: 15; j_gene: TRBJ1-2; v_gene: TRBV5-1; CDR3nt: TGCGCCAGCAGCTTGGATGCAGGGGCGAACTATGGCTACACCTTC; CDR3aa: CASSLDAGANYGYTF
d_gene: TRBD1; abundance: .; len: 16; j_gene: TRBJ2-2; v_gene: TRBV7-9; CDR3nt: TGTGCCAGCAGATCACAGGGGGTTAGTAACACCGGGGAGCTGTTTTTT; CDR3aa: CASRSQGVSNTGELFF
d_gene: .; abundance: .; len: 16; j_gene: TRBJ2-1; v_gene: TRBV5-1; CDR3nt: TGCGCCAGCAGACGCCGTGGGGCAGGGGTGGACAATGAGCAGTTCTTC; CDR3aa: CASRRRGAGVDNEQFF
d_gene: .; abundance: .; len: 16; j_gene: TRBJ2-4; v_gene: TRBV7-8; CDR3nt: TGTGCCAGCAGCAGGAAGGCGGGACCTACCTTAAACATTCAGTACTTC; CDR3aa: CASSRKAGPTLNIQYF
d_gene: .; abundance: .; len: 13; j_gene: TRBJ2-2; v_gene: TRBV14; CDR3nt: TGTGCCAGCAGCGGCAGATACACCGGGGAGCTGTTTTTT; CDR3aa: CASSGRYTGELFF
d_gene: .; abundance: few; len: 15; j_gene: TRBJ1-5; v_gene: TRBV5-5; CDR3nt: TGTGCCAGCAGCTTGGGACAACAGGGAAACGCGCCCCAGCATTTT; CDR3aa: CASSLGQQGNAPQHF
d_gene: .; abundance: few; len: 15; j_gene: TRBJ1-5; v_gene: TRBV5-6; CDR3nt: TGTGCCAGCAGCTTGGGTCAGATTAGCAATCAGCCCCAGCATTTT; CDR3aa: CASSLGQISNQPQHF
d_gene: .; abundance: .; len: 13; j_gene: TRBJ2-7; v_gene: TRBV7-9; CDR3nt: TGTGCCAGCAGCTTAGCGGGGGGCTACGAGCAGTACTTC; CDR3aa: CASSLAGGYEQYF
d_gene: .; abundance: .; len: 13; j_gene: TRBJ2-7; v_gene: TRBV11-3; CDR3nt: TGTGCCAGCAGCTTGGACAAAACCTACGAGCAGTACTTC; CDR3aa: CASSLDKTYEQYF
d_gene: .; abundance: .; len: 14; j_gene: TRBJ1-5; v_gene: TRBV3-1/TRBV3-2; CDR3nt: TGTGCCAGCAGCCAAGCAGGTTGGAATCAGCCCCAGCATTTT; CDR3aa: CASSQAGWNQPQHF
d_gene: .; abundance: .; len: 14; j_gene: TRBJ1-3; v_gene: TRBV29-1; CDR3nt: TGCAGCGTTGTGACAGCCGGCTCTGGAAACACCATATATTTT; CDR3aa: CSVVTAGSGNTIYF
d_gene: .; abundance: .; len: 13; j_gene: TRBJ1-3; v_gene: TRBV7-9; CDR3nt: TGTGCCAGCAGCTTCGGGAGTCTGGACACCATATATTTT; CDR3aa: CASSFGSLDTIYF
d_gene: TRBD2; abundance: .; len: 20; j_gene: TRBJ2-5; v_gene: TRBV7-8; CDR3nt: TGTGCCAGCAGCTTAGACACTTCCCAGGGACTAGCGGGGGGGTTGGAGACCCAGTACTTC; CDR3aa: CASSLDTSQGLAGGLETQYF
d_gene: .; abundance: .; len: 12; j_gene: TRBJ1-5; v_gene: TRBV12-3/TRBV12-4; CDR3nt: TGTGCCAGCAGTTTAGGCGGTCAGCCCCAGCATTTT; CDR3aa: CASSLGGQPQHF
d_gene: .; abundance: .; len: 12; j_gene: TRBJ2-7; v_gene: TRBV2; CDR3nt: TGTGCCAGCTCACAGAGATCCTACGAGCAGTACTTC; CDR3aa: CASSQRSYEQYF
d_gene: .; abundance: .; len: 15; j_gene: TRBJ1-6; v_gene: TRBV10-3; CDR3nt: TGTGCCATCAGAGAGGGACACCAAAACCCCTCACCCCTCCACTTT; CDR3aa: CAIREGHQNPSPLHF
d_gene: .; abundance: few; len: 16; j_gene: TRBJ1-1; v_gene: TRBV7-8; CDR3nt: TGTGCCAGCAGCCCTTGGACAGAAGGTATGAACACTGAAGCTTTCTTT; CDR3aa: CASSPWTEGMNTEAFF
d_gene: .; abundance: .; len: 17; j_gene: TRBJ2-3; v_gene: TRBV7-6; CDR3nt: TGTGCCAGCAGCCGGTTACTAGGGGGTTCAAGCACAGATACGCAGTATTTT; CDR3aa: CASSRLLGGSSTDTQYF
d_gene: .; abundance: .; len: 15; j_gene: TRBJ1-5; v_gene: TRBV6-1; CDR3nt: TGTGCCAGCAGTGAATGGAGGGAGGGCAATCAGCCCCAGCATTTT; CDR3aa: CASSEWREGNQPQHF
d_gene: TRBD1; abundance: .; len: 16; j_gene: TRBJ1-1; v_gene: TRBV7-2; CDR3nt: TGTGCCAGCAGCCCTCGATCCGGGACAGAGAGCCTTGAAGCTTTCTTT; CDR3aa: CASSPRSGTESLEAFF
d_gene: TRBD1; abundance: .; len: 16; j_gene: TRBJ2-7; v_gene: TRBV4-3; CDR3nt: TGCGCCAGCAGCCATTCCGCGACAGGGGAGTCCTACGAGCAGTACTTC; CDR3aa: CASSHSATGESYEQYF
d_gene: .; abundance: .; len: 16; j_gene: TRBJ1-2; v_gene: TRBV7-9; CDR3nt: TGTGCCAGCAGCTTAGACGGGTTGGAGACCTACTATGGCTACACCTTC; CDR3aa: CASSLDGLETYYGYTF
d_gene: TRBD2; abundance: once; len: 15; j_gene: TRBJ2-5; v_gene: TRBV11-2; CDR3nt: TGTGCCAGCAGCTGGGGACTAGCGGGGGGAGAGACCCAGTACTTC; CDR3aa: CASSWGLAGGETQYF
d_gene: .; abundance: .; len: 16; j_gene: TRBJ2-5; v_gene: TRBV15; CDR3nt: TGTGCCACCAGCAGAGATCTGAGTCTCGGGGGAGAGACCCAGTACTTC; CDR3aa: CATSRDLSLGGETQYF
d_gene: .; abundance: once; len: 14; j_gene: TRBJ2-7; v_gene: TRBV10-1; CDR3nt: TGCGCCAGCAGTGAGGGACAGCCGGGGCAGAAGCAGTACTTC; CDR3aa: CASSEGQPGQKQYF